The 10 T cell receptor beta chains given below trace back to one sample, sequenced in a study of cytotoxic CD8 clonotypes in ibrutinib-treated CLL. Using immunoSEQ multiplex PCR, the repertoire was profiled, and TCRdb retains in-frame clones only, with some absent. The sample has approximately 35,000 clones, 71% seen once. This specimen consisted of PBMCs, obtained at disease progression, from a patient treated with ibrutinib. Receptor source: a human donor with chronic lymphocytic leukemia.

The CDR3 reads CASSSNRPAGGNYGYTF. CDR3 in DNA: TGCGCCAGCAGCTCCAACAGGCCCGCCGGGGGGAACTATGGCTACACCTTC. The V and J genes are TRBV5-1 and TRBJ1-2, with D perhaps matching TRBD1 (5 bases). CDR3 size: 17 residues. Trimming pared 3 bases from V and 2 bases from J, leaving 20 bases between. Germline CDR1 SGHRS, CDR2 YFSETQ. The complete variable domain, with remaining parts taken from reference TRBV5-1 and TRBJ1-2, reads KAGVTQTPRYLIKTRGQQVTLSCSPISGHRSVSWYQQTPGQGLQFLFEYFSETQRNKGNFPGRFSGRQFSNSRSEMNVSTLELGDSALYLCASSSNRPAGGNYGYTFGSGTRLTVV.

This clone was recorded a few times. V gene TRBV9 combines with J gene TRBJ2-7, with D possibly matching TRBD1 (6 bases). The V end was cut by 3 bases, the J end by 2 bases, with 15 bases between. The CDR3 loop spans 15 amino acids. Germline CDR1 reads SGDLS; CDR2 reads YYNGEE. The CDR3 sequence is CASSGPGHGAYEQYF. The DNA of the CDR3 is TGTGCCAGCAGCGGCCCGGGACACGGAGCCTACGAGCAGTACTTC.

V usage is TRBV7-6 and J usage is TRBJ2-5; 11 bases fit TRBD2. The CDR3 has 14 residues. Germline CDR1 reads SGHVS; CDR2 reads FNYEAQ. V lost 6 bases to trimming and J lost 3 bases; unmatched junction nucleotides: 3. The CDR3 bases are TGTGCCAGCAGTGAGGGACTAGCGGAAGAGACCCAGTACTTC. Translating it yields CASSEGLAEETQYF.

This chain connects TRBV6-5 to TRBJ2-3, with a weak D call TRBD1 (6 bases). The CDR3 covers 15 residues. V was cut by 2 bases and J by 3 bases, with 12 bases left in between. Looked up from germline, CDR1 is MNHEY and CDR2 is SVGAGI. CDR3 protein: CASSYGRTVTDTQYF. Here the CDR3 DNA reads TGTGCCAGCAGTTACGGCAGGACAGTGACAGATACGCAGTATTTT.

In this sample, this clone turned up once. The chain joins TRBV2 to TRBJ1-2; D unresolved. Germline lookup yields CDR1 SNHLY and CDR2 FYNNEI. The CDR3 runs to 13 residues. The V end lost 4 bases, the J end lost 8 bases, and 14 bases lay between the germline ends. The CDR3 sequence: CASSVWARRGYTF. CDR3 nucleotides: TGTGCCAGCAGTGTATGGGCGAGGCGGGGCTACACCTTC.

This rearrangement joins TRBV5-1 to TRBJ1-6; TRBD1 is a possible D gene (5 bases). V was cut by 2 bases and J by 8 bases, with 11 bases left in between. This CDR3 spans 14 amino acids. Germline lookup yields CDR1 SGHRS and CDR2 YFSETQ. This CDR3 reads CASSLGASDSPLHF. DNA for the CDR3: TGCGCCAGCAGCTTAGGGGCGTCGGATTCACCCCTCCACTTT.

This sequence joins TRBV7-2 and TRBJ1-1, with D possibly TRBD1 on 6 matching bases. Trimming left V 5 bases short and J 7 bases short, with 17 bases between. CDR1 is SGHTA and CDR2 is FQGNSA in the germline V gene. This CDR3 is built from 14 residues. CDR3 protein: CASSTSGGLGEAFF. The CDR3 DNA is TGTGCCAGCAGCACCAGCGGGGGGCTTGGTGAAGCTTTCTTT.

This clone was observed a handful of times. The chain joins TRBV19 to TRBJ1-2; 11 bases are shared with TRBD1. The CDR3 totals 15 residues. Germline-derived CDR1 and CDR2 are LNHDA and SQIVND (reference sequence). The V gene end was trimmed by 10 bases and the J gene end by 4 bases; junction bases not matched to a gene: 11. DNA for the CDR3: TGTGCCACCCAGGACAGGGGGCGTTCGAGCTATGGCTACACCTTC. Its protein product is CATQDRGRSSYGYTF.

The chain links TRBV2 to TRBJ2-6; a weak D match, TRBD1 (5 bases). This CDR3 spans 17 amino acids. The V gene lost 6 bases and the J gene lost 0 bases, with 15 bases spanning the gap. In germline, CDR1 is SNHLY, CDR2 FYNNEI. CDR3 coding DNA: TGTGCCAGCAGCAGAGGATACAGGACCTCTGGGGCCAACGTCCTGACTTTC. It encodes CASSRGYRTSGANVLTF. Filled out from reference TRBV2 and TRBJ2-6, the complete variable domain reads EPEVTQTPSHQVTQMGQEVILRCVPISNHLYFYWYRQILGQKVEFLVSFYNNEISEKSEIFDDQFSVERPDGSNFTLKIRSTKLEDSAMYFCASSRGYRTSGANVLTFGAGSRLTVL.

The V and J genes are TRBV6-1 and TRBJ1-5, with D possibly matching TRBD1 (6 bases). Germline-derived CDR1 and CDR2 are MNHNS and SASEGT. CDR3 length: 15 residues. The V gene lost 6 bases and the J gene lost 1 base, with 13 bases spanning the gap. CDR3 in DNA: TGTGCCAGCAGCCGTGAGGGGGGAAGCAATCAGCCCCAGCATTTT. Protein: CASSREGGSNQPQHF.